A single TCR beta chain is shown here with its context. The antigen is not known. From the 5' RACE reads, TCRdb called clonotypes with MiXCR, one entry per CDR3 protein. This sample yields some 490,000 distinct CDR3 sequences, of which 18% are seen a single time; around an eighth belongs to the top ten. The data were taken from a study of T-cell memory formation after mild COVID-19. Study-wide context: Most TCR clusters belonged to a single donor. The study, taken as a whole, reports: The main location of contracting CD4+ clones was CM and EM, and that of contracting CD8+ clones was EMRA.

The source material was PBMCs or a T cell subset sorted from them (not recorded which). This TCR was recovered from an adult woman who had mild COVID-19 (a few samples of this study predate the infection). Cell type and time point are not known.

The CDR3 DNA reads as TGCGCCAGCAGCTTGCTGGCGGGGGATTTGGCAGATACGCAGTATTTT. Translation gives CASSLLAGDLADTQYF. V and J are TRBV5-1 and TRBJ2-3; 7 nucleotides match TRBD2. Trimming removed 1 base from V and 4 bases from J; junction bases left unmatched: 9. Per the germline V gene, CDR1 is SGHRS and CDR2 is YFSETQ. The CDR3 is 16 residues long.